A single sample gave rise to the 21 T cell receptor beta chains below, sequenced in a study of T cells after yellow fever vaccination. MiXCR, run by TCRdb on the 5' RACE reads, gives a single entry per CDR3 protein. The data contain some 560,000 distinct CDR3 sequences, about 19% of them singletons. The sequences come from PBMCs, collected 15 days after the yellow fever booster vaccination. Receptors originate from a man younger than 40 who received the YFV17D yellow fever vaccine.

This clonotype was counted a few times. The chain combines TRBV12-3 or TRBV12-4 with TRBJ1-2; D perhaps matches TRBD1 (5 bases). This CDR3 has 12 residues. V was clipped by 7 bases and J by 8 bases, with 14 bases between them. The CDR3 sequence is CASTPGGGGYTF. As DNA, the CDR3 is TGTGCCAGCACCCCGGGGGGAGGGGGCTACACCTTC.

This chain links TRBV4-2 with TRBJ2-1; D not certain. The length of the CDR3 is 13 residues. V lost 4 bases to trimming and J lost 10 bases, with 14 bases between them. Per the germline V gene, CDR1 is LGHNA and CDR2 is YNFKEQ. The CDR3 loop reads CASSPSGALEQFF. Here the CDR3 DNA reads TGTGCCAGCAGCCCTTCGGGTGCCTTAGAGCAGTTCTTC.

This clonotype occurred many times. V usage is TRBV7-2 and J usage is TRBJ1-4, with D unclear. The germline V gene encodes CDR1 SGHTA and CDR2 FQGNSA. This CDR3 has 14 amino acids. The ends were cut back, 1 base at V and 3 bases at J, with 6 bases in the middle. DNA of the CDR3: TGTGCCAGCAGCTTAGGTGGGGCTAATGAAAAACTGTTTTTT. It specifies CASSLGGANEKLFF.

The V and J genes are TRBV7-9 and TRBJ2-3; no clear D gene. Germline V gene lookup returns CDR1 SEHNR and CDR2 FQNEAQ (reference sequence). The CDR3 runs to 15 residues. V lost 1 base to trimming and J lost 0 bases, with 8 bases between them. CDR3 sequence: CASSLGTTSTDTQYF. CDR3 coding DNA: TGTGCCAGCAGCTTAGGGACCACTAGCACAGATACGCAGTATTTT.

The V gene is TRBV29-1, the J gene TRBJ2-1; 10 bases are shared with TRBD1. This CDR3 is built from 14 residues. Germline lookup yields CDR1 SQVTM and CDR2 ANQGSEA. Trimming at V came to 6 bases and at J to 4 bases, leaving 6 bases not matched to a gene. CDR3 nucleotide sequence: TGCAGCGTCGGGGGGACAGGGGCATACAATGAGCAGTTCTTC. Translating gives CSVGGTGAYNEQFF.

This clonotype has just a few counts. The genes are TRBV18 and TRBJ1-4, with D possibly matching TRBD1 (6 bases). CDR3 length: 16 amino acids. The V gene lost 6 bases and the J gene lost 0 bases, with 14 bases spanning the gap. CDR1 is KGHSH, CDR2 LQKENI, per germline. This CDR3 reads CASSEGQPATNEKLFF. In DNA form, the CDR3 reads TGTGCCAGCTCGGAAGGACAGCCTGCAACTAATGAAAAACTGTTTTTT.

In its sample, this clonotype was seen a few times. The V call is TRBV6-5, the J call TRBJ2-4, with D possibly being TRBD1 (5 bases). This CDR3 comprises 14 residues. V lost 0 bases and J lost 6, with 9 bases in between. The germline V gene encodes CDR1 MNHEY and CDR2 SVGAGI. This chain's CDR3 is CASSYSGDRNIQYF. In DNA form, the CDR3 reads TGTGCCAGCAGTTACTCAGGTGACAGAAACATTCAGTACTTC.

This chain connects TRBV5-6 to TRBJ1-1; 7 bases align to TRBD1. CDR1 SGHDT and CDR2 YYEEEE come from the germline V gene. V was clipped by 4 bases and J by 0 bases; unmatched bases: 6. This CDR3 comprises 15 residues. CDR3 nucleotides: TGTGCCAGCAGCAAGGGGGCGCGGCTGAACACTGAAGCTTTCTTT. Translating it yields CASSKGARLNTEAFF.

The table lists this clonotype with a few counts. The chain employs TRBV12-3 or TRBV12-4 and TRBJ2-7; 9 bases fit TRBD2. There are 14 residues in the CDR3. Trimming took 5 bases from V and 4 from J; bases not matched to a gene: 6. CDR3 loop: CASSRLAVMYEQYF. The CDR3 DNA reads as TGTGCCAGCAGTCGACTAGCGGTTATGTACGAGCAGTACTTC.

A few counts support this clonotype. The rearrangement links TRBV2 to TRBJ1-5; TRBD1 might be the D (5 bases). V shed 4 bases and J shed 0 bases, with 16 bases lying between them. This CDR3 is 17 amino acids long. Germline CDR1 is SNHLY and CDR2 is FYNNEI. In nucleotides, the CDR3 is TGTGCCAGCAGTGCGCCGCACCAGGGTTATAGCAATCAGCCCCAGCATTTT. Its translation is CASSAPHQGYSNQPQHF.

This clonotype was observed a handful of times. V is TRBV7-2 and J is TRBJ2-1; possible D gene TRBD1, 5 bases. V was pared by 3 bases and J by 9 bases, with 12 bases between. This CDR3 is 13 amino acids long. Germline values: CDR1 SGHTA, CDR2 FQGNSA. The CDR3 loop reads CASSLGPWSEQFF. CDR3 nucleotides: TGTGCCAGCAGCTTGGGGCCTTGGAGTGAGCAGTTCTTC.

This sequence joins TRBV20-1 and TRBJ2-3, with 9 positions matching TRBD2. CDR1 is DFQATT and CDR2 is SNEGSKA in the germline V gene (reference sequence). Unmatched junction bases numbered 20, after V lost 5 bases and J lost 5 bases. This CDR3 is built from 18 residues. The CDR3 nucleotides are TGCAGTGCTCCAGGCCTCGAGATCGGTCTAGCGGGAAGAGATACGCAGTATTTT. Translating it yields CSAPGLEIGLAGRDTQYF.

This clonotype was detected a few times. The V and J genes are TRBV5-1 and TRBJ1-1; no reliable D call. Per germline, CDR1 SGHRS and CDR2 YFSETQ. Trimming removed 7 bases from V and 0 bases from J, with 13 bases in between. The CDR3 sequence is 14 residues long. The DNA for the CDR3 is TGCGCCAGCCTTACCCCGGGGATGAACACTGAAGCTTTCTTT. Its protein is CASLTPGMNTEAFF.

The chain combines TRBV6-1 with TRBJ2-1; possible D gene TRBD1, 6 bases. Trimming removed 11 bases from V and 7 bases from J, with 21 bases in between. Germline CDR1 is MNHNS and CDR2 is SASEGT. The CDR3 consists of 14 residues. The CDR3: CACSGTKGRNEQFF. Written as DNA, the CDR3 is TGTGCCTGCTCGGGGACAAAGGGCCGTAATGAGCAGTTCTTC.

This clonotype turned up a few times. The V and J genes are TRBV30 and TRBJ2-7; a possible D gene is TRBD2 (5 bases). CDR1 and CDR2 from the germline V gene are GTSNPN and SVGIG (reference sequence). V lost 6 bases to trimming and J lost 3 bases, with 18 bases between them. The CDR3 has 14 residues. The CDR3 coding sequence is TGTGCCTGTTTTGTGGAGGCAGATGGCTACGAGCAGTACTTC. Its translation: CACFVEADGYEQYF.

This rearrangement joins TRBV10-3 to TRBJ2-7; D is perhaps TRBD2 (6 bases). The germline V and J ends were trimmed by 10 bases and 6 bases, with 19 bases remaining between them. This CDR3 has 13 residues. Germline values: CDR1 ENHRY, CDR2 SYGVKD. The CDR3, as DNA: TGTGCCAGTTCGCCGGGGCGGGAAGGCGAGCAGTACTTC. This encodes CASSPGREGEQYF.

The chain links TRBV30 to TRBJ2-1; 11 bases align to TRBD2. Losses at the gene ends were 2 bases for V and 3 bases for J; bases not matched to a gene: 3. CDR1 and CDR2 from the germline V gene are GTSNPN and SVGIG (reference sequence). The CDR3 length is 15 residues. This chain's CDR3 is CAWSYLAGGYNEQFF. In DNA, the CDR3 is TGTGCCTGGAGTTACCTAGCGGGAGGCTACAATGAGCAGTTCTTC.

The sample holds many counts of this clonotype. The chain couples TRBV7-3 to TRBJ2-5, with D hard to call. Germline lookup yields CDR1 SGHTA and CDR2 FQGTGA. The CDR3 is made up of 13 amino acids. Trimming stripped 1 base from V and 2 bases from J, with 5 bases between. CDR3 nucleotide sequence: TGTGCCAGCAGCTTAAACAGACAAGAGACCCAGTACTTC. Protein: CASSLNRQETQYF. The whole variable domain, filled in from reference TRBV7-3 and TRBJ2-5, reads GAGVSQTPSNKVTEKGKYVELRCDPISGHTALYWYRQSLGQGPEFLIYFQGTGAADDSGLPNDRFFAVRPEGSVSTLKIQRTERGDSAVYLCASSLNRQETQYFGPGTRLLVL.

This sequence joins TRBV2 and TRBJ2-1; D is ambiguous. Trimming stripped 2 bases from V and 10 bases from J, with 21 bases between. Germline CDR1 and CDR2: SNHLY and FYNNEI. The CDR3 totals 16 residues. Written as DNA, the CDR3 is TGTGCCAGCAGTGAATTGAGGTCCAAGGGCGTCGTCGAGCAGTTCTTC. It codes for CASSELRSKGVVEQFF.

This clonotype was counted only a few times. V is TRBV6-2 or TRBV6-3 and J is TRBJ2-7; 7 nucleotides agree with TRBD2. V was pared by 2 bases and J by 1 base, with 11 bases of the junction left unmatched. The germline gives CDR1 MNHEY, CDR2 SVGEGT. This CDR3 is built from 17 residues. CDR3 protein: CASSYDGLADESYEQYF. The CDR3 DNA is TGTGCCAGCAGTTACGATGGTCTAGCGGATGAATCCTACGAGCAGTACTTC.

The CDR3 loop is CASSYPGAGTGELFF. In nucleotides, the CDR3 is TGTGCCAGCAGTTACCCCGGGGCGGGAACCGGGGAGCTGTTTTTT. The chain combines TRBV27 with TRBJ2-2, with D possibly being TRBD2 (6 bases). CDR3 length equals 15 residues. The V end was cut by 4 bases, the J end by 5 bases, with 14 bases between. CDR1 MNHEY and CDR2 SMNVEV come from the germline V gene (reference sequence).